These T cell receptor beta chains were read from a single sample in a study of CD8+ T cells in alopecia areata. The data were produced by immunoSEQ multiplex PCR, yet TCRdb's version contains in-frame clones alone and is incomplete. The repertoire has 200,000 or so clones, 58% of them found once; the top ten carry 4.5% to 6%. Sequencing used CD4+ T cells sorted from blood, obtained at week 24, from a patient treated with tofacitinib. The receptors were gathered from a human donor with alopecia areata. Each CDR3 is given with its conserved first and last residue. Fields, in order: D gene, V gene, clone size, J gene, CDR3 DNA, CDR3 protein. The D gene is left open where the match is weak. Size is stated for part of the rows, as once, few or many counts, or as a class when the clone is expanded.

D: .
V: TRBV7-9
size: .
J: TRBJ1-1
DNA: TGTGCCAGCAGCTTCGTAGACACTGAAGCTTTCTTT
CDR3: CASSFVDTEAFF

D: .
V: TRBV18
size: .
J: TRBJ2-7
DNA: TGTGCCAGCTCACCACCTGGGGATAGGGCCTACGAGCAGTACTTC
CDR3: CASSPPGDRAYEQYF

D: .
V: TRBV7-2
size: .
J: TRBJ1-2
DNA: TGTGCCAGCAGCTTATCGACCGGGACACTTTACTATGGCTACACCTTC
CDR3: CASSLSTGTLYYGYTF

D: .
V: TRBV7-2
size: .
J: TRBJ1-2
DNA: TGTGCCAGCAGCTTAGAGGGACGTTATGGCTACACCTTC
CDR3: CASSLEGRYGYTF

D: TRBD1
V: TRBV27
size: .
J: TRBJ1-2
DNA: TGTGCCAGCAGTTTCAGGGGGCGCGGTTACTATGGCTACACCTTC
CDR3: CASSFRGRGYYGYTF

D: TRBD2
V: TRBV4-3
size: few
J: TRBJ2-3
DNA: TGCGCCAGCAGCCAGCGGGTTAGCGGGGGGACAGATACGCAGTATTTT
CDR3: CASSQRVSGGTDTQYF

D: TRBD1
V: TRBV5-1
size: .
J: TRBJ1-6
DNA: TGCGCCAGCAGCCTAGGCGGGACAGGGAGTAATTCACCCCTCCACTTT
CDR3: CASSLGGTGSNSPLHF

D: .
V: TRBV6-5
size: .
J: TRBJ2-5
DNA: TGTGCCAGCAGTTTAAGTGGGGAGACCCAGTACTTC
CDR3: CASSLSGETQYF

D: TRBD1
V: TRBV28
size: .
J: TRBJ2-6
DNA: TGTGCCAGCAGTCCACAGGGGGCTGGGGCCAACGTCCTGACTTTC
CDR3: CASSPQGAGANVLTF

D: .
V: TRBV10-3
size: few
J: TRBJ2-5
DNA: TGTGCCATTTCTAGCACCCAAGAGACCCAGTACTTC
CDR3: CAISSTQETQYF

D: .
V: TRBV4-3
size: .
J: TRBJ2-1
DNA: TGCGCCAGCAGCCAAGATGTGGCTAGCGTTAATGAGCAGTTCTTC
CDR3: CASSQDVASVNEQFF

D: .
V: TRBV6-6
size: few
J: TRBJ2-3
DNA: TGTGCCAGCACCAGACAGGCTTCACCAGATACGCAGTATTTT
CDR3: CASTRQASPDTQYF

D: .
V: TRBV19
size: few
J: TRBJ1-4
DNA: TGTGCCAGTAGTGCAACATTGTTACGTGATGAAAAACTGTTTTTT
CDR3: CASSATLLRDEKLFF

D: .
V: TRBV2
size: .
J: TRBJ2-3
DNA: TGTGCCAGCACTCTGACAGAAGATACAGATACGCAGTATTTT
CDR3: CASTLTEDTDTQYF

D: .
V: TRBV29-1
size: .
J: TRBJ1-2
DNA: TGCAGCGTTGGAGGGACCGGTGGCTACACCTTC
CDR3: CSVGGTGGYTF

D: .
V: TRBV5-1
size: few
J: TRBJ2-1
DNA: TGCGCCAGCACCTCCGCCGGCGGATCCTACAATGAGCAGTTCTTC
CDR3: CASTSAGGSYNEQFF

D: .
V: TRBV29-1
size: few
J: TRBJ2-5
DNA: TGCAGCGTTGAAGCGGGGTACTCGCAAGAGACCCAGTACTTC
CDR3: CSVEAGYSQETQYF

D: .
V: TRBV29-1
size: .
J: TRBJ1-1
DNA: TGCAGCGTTGAAGGACATACAGCGGGGGGGCGTCCCCTTGAAGCTTTCTTT
CDR3: CSVEGHTAGGRPLEAFF

D: .
V: TRBV9
size: .
J: TRBJ2-6
DNA: TGTGCCAGCAGCTCGTATGGGGTGAACTCTGGGGCCAACGTCCTGACTTTC
CDR3: CASSSYGVNSGANVLTF

D: .
V: TRBV30
size: .
J: TRBJ2-3
DNA: TGTGCCTGGAGTCCCTCCGCAGATACGCAGTATTTT
CDR3: CAWSPSADTQYF

D: .
V: TRBV14
size: .
J: TRBJ2-7
DNA: TGTGCCAGCAGCCAAGTGCTAACCTCTACCGAGCAGTACTTC
CDR3: CASSQVLTSTEQYF

D: .
V: TRBV7-3
size: .
J: TRBJ2-4
DNA: TGTGCCAGCAGCTCTGGCGGGTTGGCCAACATTCAGTACTTC
CDR3: CASSSGGLANIQYF

D: .
V: TRBV19
size: few
J: TRBJ2-1
DNA: TGTGCCAGTAACCGGGGAGAGGGGCTAGGCAATGAGCAGTTCTTC
CDR3: CASNRGEGLGNEQFF

D: .
V: TRBV4-3
size: .
J: TRBJ2-7
DNA: TGCGCCAGCAGCCAAGAGTCAGCGAGCTACGAGCAGTACTTC
CDR3: CASSQESASYEQYF

D: .
V: TRBV29-1
size: once
J: TRBJ1-1
DNA: TGCAGCGCAGCCATGAACACTGAAGCTTTCTTT
CDR3: CSAAMNTEAFF

D: TRBD1
V: TRBV5-1
size: .
J: TRBJ1-3
DNA: TGCGCCAGCAGCTACACCTACGGCAGGGGGACTGGAAACACCATATATTTT
CDR3: CASSYTYGRGTGNTIYF

D: .
V: TRBV5-1
size: .
J: TRBJ1-2
DNA: TGCGCCAGCAGCGTGGGTTACGGCTACACCTTC
CDR3: CASSVGYGYTF

D: .
V: TRBV5-6
size: .
J: TRBJ2-5
DNA: TGTGCCAGCAGCTTGGCCGTAGAGACCCAGTACTTC
CDR3: CASSLAVETQYF

D: TRBD2
V: TRBV29-1
size: .
J: TRBJ2-5
DNA: TGCAGCGTCGGGGACGGGGGGTTAGAGACCCAGTACTTC
CDR3: CSVGDGGLETQYF

D: TRBD1
V: TRBV5-4
size: .
J: TRBJ1-2
DNA: TGTGCCAGCAGCTTGGCCGACAGGGATGGTGGCTACACCTTC
CDR3: CASSLADRDGGYTF

D: .
V: TRBV2
size: .
J: TRBJ2-3
DNA: TGTGCCAGCACCGAGCCAGATACGCAGTATTTT
CDR3: CASTEPDTQYF

D: .
V: TRBV7-2
size: .
J: TRBJ1-1
DNA: TGTGCCAGCAGCTCCGCGGGGGGTTTGGACACTGAAGCTTTCTTT
CDR3: CASSSAGGLDTEAFF

D: TRBD1
V: TRBV29-1
size: .
J: TRBJ1-1
DNA: TGCAGCGTTCAACAGGGGGCGACGAACACTGAAGCTTTCTTT
CDR3: CSVQQGATNTEAFF

D: .
V: TRBV29-1
size: .
J: TRBJ1-1
DNA: TGCAGCGTGAAAAGACGGGGGAACACTGAAGCTTTCTTT
CDR3: CSVKRRGNTEAFF

D: .
V: TRBV29-1
size: .
J: TRBJ1-1
DNA: TGCAGCGATACTCAACACGGCTTGAACACTGAAGCTTTCTTT
CDR3: CSDTQHGLNTEAFF

D: .
V: TRBV27
size: .
J: TRBJ2-3
DNA: TGTGCCAGCAGTTTAGGGGTCGGGGATACGCAGTATTTT
CDR3: CASSLGVGDTQYF

D: .
V: TRBV30
size: few
J: TRBJ1-1
DNA: TGTGCCTGGAGTCCCCGCTGGAACACTGAAGCTTTCTTT
CDR3: CAWSPRWNTEAFF

D: .
V: TRBV18
size: few
J: TRBJ1-1
DNA: TGTGCCAGCTCACCCGGGACCGAAGCTTTCTTT
CDR3: CASSPGTEAFF

D: .
V: TRBV19
size: .
J: TRBJ1-2
DNA: TGTGCCAGTAGTATAGGAGCAGGAGATGGCTACACCTTC
CDR3: CASSIGAGDGYTF

D: .
V: TRBV29-1
size: .
J: TRBJ2-5
DNA: TGCAGCGTCGAACAGGGCTCTGGAGAGACCCAGTACTTC
CDR3: CSVEQGSGETQYF

D: TRBD2
V: TRBV27
size: .
J: TRBJ2-3
DNA: TGTGCCAGCAGCGAACCTAGCGGAGGCACAGATACGCAGTATTTT
CDR3: CASSEPSGGTDTQYF

D: .
V: TRBV5-4
size: .
J: TRBJ2-2
DNA: TGTGCCAGCAGCTTGCCGGCAGGGGCGGGCGGGGAGCTGTTTTTT
CDR3: CASSLPAGAGGELFF

D: TRBD1
V: TRBV7-2
size: .
J: TRBJ1-5
DNA: TGTGCCAGCAGCTTAGAGGGCCCAGGGGGTCAGCCCCAGCATTTT
CDR3: CASSLEGPGGQPQHF

D: .
V: TRBV28
size: .
J: TRBJ1-1
DNA: TGTGCCAGCAAGGGGGAGAACTTGGGCACTGAAGCTTTCTTT
CDR3: CASKGENLGTEAFF

D: TRBD1
V: TRBV30
size: .
J: TRBJ2-7
DNA: TGTGCCTGCCCGGGACAGGGGGGCCACGAGCAGTACTTC
CDR3: CACPGQGGHEQYF

D: .
V: TRBV20-1
size: few
J: TRBJ2-3
DNA: TGCAGTGCTAGAGTGACAGATACGCAGTATTTT
CDR3: CSARVTDTQYF

D: .
V: TRBV11-2
size: .
J: TRBJ1-2
DNA: TGTGCCAGCAGCGCCAGCGGACAGTATGGCTACACCTTC
CDR3: CASSASGQYGYTF

D: .
V: TRBV10-3
size: few
J: TRBJ2-3
DNA: TGTGCCATCAGTGAGTCGTCCAGTAGCACAGATACGCAGTATTTT
CDR3: CAISESSSSTDTQYF

D: .
V: TRBV28
size: .
J: TRBJ1-2
DNA: TGTGCCAGCATGGGGGATGGCTACACCTTC
CDR3: CASMGDGYTF

D: .
V: TRBV7-2
size: .
J: TRBJ1-3
DNA: TGTGCCAGCAGCTTTTTTGTAGGGTACTCTGGAAACACCATATATTTT
CDR3: CASSFFVGYSGNTIYF

D: .
V: TRBV7-8
size: few
J: TRBJ2-7
DNA: TGTGCCAGCAGCTTAGGACGGGCCTACGAGCAGTACTTC
CDR3: CASSLGRAYEQYF

D: .
V: TRBV30
size: .
J: TRBJ2-3
DNA: TGTGCCTGGAGTGTAAGCCTAGATACGCAGTATTTT
CDR3: CAWSVSLDTQYF

D: .
V: TRBV18
size: few
J: TRBJ1-5
DNA: TGTGCCAGCTCAGATGGGACTTGGGGTCAGCCCCAGCATTTT
CDR3: CASSDGTWGQPQHF

D: .
V: TRBV4-3
size: .
J: TRBJ2-7
DNA: TGCGCCAGCAGCCAAGATCTCACTGCCTACGAGCAGTACTTC
CDR3: CASSQDLTAYEQYF

D: .
V: TRBV7-2
size: .
J: TRBJ2-7
DNA: TGTGCCAGCAGCTTAGTGTATGGTTTCGAGCAGTACTTC
CDR3: CASSLVYGFEQYF